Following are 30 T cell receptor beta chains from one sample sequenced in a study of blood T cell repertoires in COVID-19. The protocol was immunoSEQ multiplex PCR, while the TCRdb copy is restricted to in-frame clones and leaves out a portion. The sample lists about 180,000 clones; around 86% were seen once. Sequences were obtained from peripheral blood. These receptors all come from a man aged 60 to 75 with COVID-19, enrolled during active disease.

CDR3 sequence: CASSKDGYEQFF. CDR3 bases: TGTGCCAGCAGCAAAGACGGGTATGAGCAGTTCTTC. The chain has TRBV21-1 and TRBJ2-1; no DNA check was done on the table's D call, TRBD2. TRBV21-1 is a pseudogene. The CDR3 contains 12 residues.

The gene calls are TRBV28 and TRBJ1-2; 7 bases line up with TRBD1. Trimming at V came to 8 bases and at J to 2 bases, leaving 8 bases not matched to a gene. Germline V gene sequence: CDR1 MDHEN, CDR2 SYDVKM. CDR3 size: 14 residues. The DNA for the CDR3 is TGTGCCAGCCTAACCGGGACAGCGAACTATGGCTACACCTTC. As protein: CASLTGTANYGYTF.

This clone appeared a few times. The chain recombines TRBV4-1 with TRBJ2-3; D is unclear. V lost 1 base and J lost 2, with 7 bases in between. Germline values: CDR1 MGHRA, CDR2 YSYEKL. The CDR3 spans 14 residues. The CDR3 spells CASSQGGFTDTQYF. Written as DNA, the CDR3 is TGCGCCAGCAGCCAAGGAGGTTTCACAGATACGCAGTATTTT.

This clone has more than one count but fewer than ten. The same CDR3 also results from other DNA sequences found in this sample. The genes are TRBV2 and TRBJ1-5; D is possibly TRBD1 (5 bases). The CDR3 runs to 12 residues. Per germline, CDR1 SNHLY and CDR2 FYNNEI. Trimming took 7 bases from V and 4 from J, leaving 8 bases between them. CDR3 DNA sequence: TGTGCCAGCAAAGACAGTAATCAGCCCCAGCATTTT. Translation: CASKDSNQPQHF.

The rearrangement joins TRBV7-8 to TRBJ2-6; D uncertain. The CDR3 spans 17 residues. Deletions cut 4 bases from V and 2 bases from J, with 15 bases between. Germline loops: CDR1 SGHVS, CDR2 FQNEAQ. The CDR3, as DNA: TGTGCCAGCAGCTCCCCGTTTGGCGAGGCTGGGGCCAACGTCCTGACTTTC. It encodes CASSSPFGEAGANVLTF.

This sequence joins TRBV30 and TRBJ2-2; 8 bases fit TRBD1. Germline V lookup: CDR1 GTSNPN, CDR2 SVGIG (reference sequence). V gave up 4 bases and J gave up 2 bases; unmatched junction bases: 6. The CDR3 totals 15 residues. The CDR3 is CAWTQTGVNTGELFF. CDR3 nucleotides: TGTGCCTGGACCCAGACAGGGGTCAACACCGGGGAGCTGTTTTTT.

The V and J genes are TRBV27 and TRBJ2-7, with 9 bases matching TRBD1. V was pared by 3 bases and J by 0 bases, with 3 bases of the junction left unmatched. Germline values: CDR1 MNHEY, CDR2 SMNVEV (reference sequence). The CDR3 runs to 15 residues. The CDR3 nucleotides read TGTGCCAGCAGTTTTGGGACAGGGCTCTCCTACGAGCAGTACTTC. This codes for CASSFGTGLSYEQYF.

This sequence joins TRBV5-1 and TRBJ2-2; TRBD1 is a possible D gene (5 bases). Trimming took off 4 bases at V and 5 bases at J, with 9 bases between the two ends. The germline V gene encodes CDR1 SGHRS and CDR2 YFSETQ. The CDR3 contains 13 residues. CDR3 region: CASSDQGTGELFF. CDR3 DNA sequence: TGCGCCAGCAGCGACCAGGGTACCGGGGAGCTGTTTTTT. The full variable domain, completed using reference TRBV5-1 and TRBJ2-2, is KAGVTQTPRYLIKTRGQQVTLSCSPISGHRSVSWYQQTPGQGLQFLFEYFSETQRNKGNFPGRFSGRQFSNSRSEMNVSTLELGDSALYLCASSDQGTGELFFGEGSRLTVL.

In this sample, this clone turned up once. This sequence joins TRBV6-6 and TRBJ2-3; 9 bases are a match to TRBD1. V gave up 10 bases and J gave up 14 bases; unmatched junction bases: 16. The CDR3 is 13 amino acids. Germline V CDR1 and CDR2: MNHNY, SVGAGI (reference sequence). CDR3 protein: CAIHYDTGGLWYF. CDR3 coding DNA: TGTGCCATCCATTACGACACAGGGGGCCTCTGGTATTTT.

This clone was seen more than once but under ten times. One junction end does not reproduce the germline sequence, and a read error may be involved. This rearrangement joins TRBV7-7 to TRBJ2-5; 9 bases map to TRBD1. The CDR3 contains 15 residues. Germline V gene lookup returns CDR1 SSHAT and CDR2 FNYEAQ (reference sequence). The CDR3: CASSLRGQGTETQYF. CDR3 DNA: TGTGCTAGCAGCTTAAGGGGACAGGGTACGGAGACCCAGTACTTC. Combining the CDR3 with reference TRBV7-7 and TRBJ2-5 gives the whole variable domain GAGVSQSPRYKVTKRGQDVTLRCDPISSHATLYWYQQALGQGPEFLTYFNYEAQPDKSGLPSDRFSAERPEGSISTLTIQRTEQRDSAMYRCASSLRGQGTETQYFGPGTRLLVL.

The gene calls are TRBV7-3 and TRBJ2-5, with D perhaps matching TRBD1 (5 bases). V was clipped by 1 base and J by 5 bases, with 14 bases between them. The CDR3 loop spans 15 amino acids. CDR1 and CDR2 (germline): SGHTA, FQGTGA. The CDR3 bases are TGTGCCAGCAGCTTAAGGGGCCAGTCAGGGGAGACCCAGTACTTC. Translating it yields CASSLRGQSGETQYF.

CDR3 coding DNA: TGTGCCAGCAGCCTAGGACAGGGCATGAACACTGAAGCTTTCTTT. It codes for CASSLGQGMNTEAFF. V gene TRBV9 combines with J gene TRBJ1-1; 8 nucleotides agree with TRBD1. Trimming removed 4 bases from V and 0 bases from J; junction bases left unmatched: 5. This CDR3 region has 15 residues. Germline V CDR1 and CDR2: SGDLS, YYNGEE. Complete variable domain (other parts from reference TRBV9 and TRBJ1-1): DSGVTQTPKHLITATGQRVTLRCSPRSGDLSVYWYQQSLDQGLQFLIQYYNGEERAKGNILERFSAQQFPDLHSELNLSSLELGDSALYFCASSLGQGMNTEAFFGQGTRLTVV.

CDR3: CASSQDRGTGDYTF. DNA of the CDR3: TGTGCCAGCAGCCAAGATCGAGGAACAGGAGACTACACCTTC. The gene calls are TRBV14 and TRBJ1-2; TRBD1 is a possible D gene (5 bases). Trimming removed 0 bases from V and 10 bases from J, with 15 bases in between. The CDR3 extends over 14 amino acids. Germline CDR1 SGHDN, CDR2 FVKESK. Combining the CDR3 with reference TRBV14 and TRBJ1-2 gives the whole variable domain EAGVTQFPSHSVIEKGQTVTLRCDPISGHDNLYWYRRVMGKEIKFLLHFVKESKQDESGMPNNRFLAERTGGTYSTLKVQPAELEDSGVYFCASSQDRGTGDYTFGSGTRLTVV.

This CDR3 is CASSKGDGSSTEAFF. CDR3 DNA: TGTGCCAGCAGCAAAGGAGATGGTAGTAGCACTGAAGCTTTCTTT. This chain connects TRBV7-9 to TRBJ1-1, with D uncertain. The CDR3 spans 15 residues. The V end was cut by 5 bases, the J end by 4 bases, with 17 bases between. CDR1 is SEHNR, CDR2 FQNEAQ, per germline (reference sequence).

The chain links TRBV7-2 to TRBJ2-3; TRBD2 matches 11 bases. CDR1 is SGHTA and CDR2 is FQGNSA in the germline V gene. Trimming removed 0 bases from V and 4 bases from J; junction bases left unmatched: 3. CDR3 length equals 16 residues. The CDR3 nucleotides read TGTGCCAGCAGCTTAGCGCTAGCGGGGGGCTCAGATACGCAGTATTTT. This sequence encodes CASSLALAGGSDTQYF.

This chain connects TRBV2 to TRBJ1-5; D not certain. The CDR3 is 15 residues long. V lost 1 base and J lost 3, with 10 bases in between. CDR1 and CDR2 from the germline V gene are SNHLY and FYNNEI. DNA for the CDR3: TGTGCCAGCAGTGAAGGTCTAGAATCCAATCAGCCCCAGCATTTT. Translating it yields CASSEGLESNQPQHF.

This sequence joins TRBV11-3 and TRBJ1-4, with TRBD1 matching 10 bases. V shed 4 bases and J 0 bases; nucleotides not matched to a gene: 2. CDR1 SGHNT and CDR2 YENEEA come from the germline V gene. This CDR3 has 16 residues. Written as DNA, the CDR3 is TGTGCCAGCAGCTCCGGACAGGGGGCAACTAATGAAAAACTGTTTTTT. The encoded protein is CASSSGQGATNEKLFF.

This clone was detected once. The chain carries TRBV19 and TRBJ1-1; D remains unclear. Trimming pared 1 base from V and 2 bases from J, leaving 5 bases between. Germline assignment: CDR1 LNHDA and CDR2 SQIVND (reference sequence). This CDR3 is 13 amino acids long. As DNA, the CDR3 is TGTGCCAGTAGTATAGGCAGAAACACTGAAGCTTTCTTT. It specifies CASSIGRNTEAFF.

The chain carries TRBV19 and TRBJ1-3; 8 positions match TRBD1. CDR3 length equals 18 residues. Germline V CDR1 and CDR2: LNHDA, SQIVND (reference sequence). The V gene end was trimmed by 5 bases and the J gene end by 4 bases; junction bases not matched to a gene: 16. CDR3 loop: CASSYKNIGTGEGNTIYF. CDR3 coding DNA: TGTGCCAGTAGTTATAAAAACATCGGGACAGGAGAAGGAAACACCATATATTTT. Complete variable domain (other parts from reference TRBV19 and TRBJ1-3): DGGITQSPKYLFRKEGQNVTLSCEQNLNHDAMYWYRQDPGQGLRLIYYSQIVNDFQKGDIAEGYSVSREKKESFPLTVTSAQKNPTAFYLCASSYKNIGTGEGNTIYFGEGSWLTVV.

The CDR3 spells CASSPGQGNTDTQYF. The CDR3 nucleotides read TGCGCCAGCAGCCCGGGTCAGGGGAACACAGATACGCAGTATTTT. V and J are TRBV5-1 and TRBJ2-3; D may be TRBD1 (6 bases). Per the germline V gene, CDR1 is SGHRS and CDR2 is YFSETQ. V was pared by 4 bases and J by 2 bases, with 14 bases between. This CDR3 comprises 15 residues. The variable domain in full, completed from reference TRBV5-1 and TRBJ2-3, reads KAGVTQTPRYLIKTRGQQVTLSCSPISGHRSVSWYQQTPGQGLQFLFEYFSETQRNKGNFPGRFSGRQFSNSRSEMNVSTLELGDSALYLCASSPGQGNTDTQYFGPGTRLTVL.

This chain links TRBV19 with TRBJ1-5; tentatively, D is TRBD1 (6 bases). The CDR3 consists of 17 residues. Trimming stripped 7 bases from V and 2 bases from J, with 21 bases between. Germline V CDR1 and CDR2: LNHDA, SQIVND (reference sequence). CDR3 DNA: TGTGCCAGTACCACTCCGGGACATCCTATGGGCAATCAGCCCCAGCATTTT. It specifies CASTTPGHPMGNQPQHF.

CDR3 region: CASSVEGGSKHEQYF. The CDR3 DNA follows: TGTGCCAGCAGCGTAGAGGGCGGGAGTAAGCACGAGCAGTACTTC. This sequence joins TRBV9 and TRBJ2-7; 7 positions agree with TRBD2. With V trimmed by 0 bases and J by 5 bases, 8 bases remained unmatched. Germline CDR1 SGDLS, CDR2 YYNGEE. The CDR3 is made up of 15 amino acids.

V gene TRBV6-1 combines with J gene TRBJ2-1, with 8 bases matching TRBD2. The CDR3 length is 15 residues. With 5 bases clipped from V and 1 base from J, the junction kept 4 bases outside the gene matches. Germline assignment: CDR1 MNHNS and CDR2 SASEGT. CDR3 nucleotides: TGTGCCAGCAGTCCGGGGGGGCGGTCCTACAATGAGCAGTTCTTC. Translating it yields CASSPGGRSYNEQFF.

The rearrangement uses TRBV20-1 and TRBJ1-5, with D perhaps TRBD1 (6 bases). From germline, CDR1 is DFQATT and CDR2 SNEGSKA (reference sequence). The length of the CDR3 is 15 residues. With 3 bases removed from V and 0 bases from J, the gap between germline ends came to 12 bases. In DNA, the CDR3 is TGCAGTGCTAGTCTGGGGGCGGGTAGCAATCAGCCCCAGCATTTT. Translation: CSASLGAGSNQPQHF.

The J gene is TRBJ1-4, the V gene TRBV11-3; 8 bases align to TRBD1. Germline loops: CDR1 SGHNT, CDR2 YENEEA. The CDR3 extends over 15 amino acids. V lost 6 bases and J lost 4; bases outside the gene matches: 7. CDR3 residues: CASRRTGSNNEKLFF. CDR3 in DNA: TGTGCCAGCAGAAGGACAGGGTCGAATAATGAAAAACTGTTTTTT.

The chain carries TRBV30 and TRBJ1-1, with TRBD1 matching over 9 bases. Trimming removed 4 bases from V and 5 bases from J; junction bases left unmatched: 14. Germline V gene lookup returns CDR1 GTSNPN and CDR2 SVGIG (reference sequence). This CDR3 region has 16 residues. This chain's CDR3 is CAWNVPGQGSRTEAFF. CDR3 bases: TGTGCCTGGAACGTCCCGGGACAGGGATCGAGGACTGAAGCTTTCTTT. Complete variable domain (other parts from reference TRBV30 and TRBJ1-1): SQTIHQWPATLVQPVGSPLSLECTVEGTSNPNLYWYRQAAGRGLQLLFYSVGIGQISSEVPQNLSASRPQDRQFILSSKKLLLSDSGFYLCAWNVPGQGSRTEAFFGQGTRLTVV.

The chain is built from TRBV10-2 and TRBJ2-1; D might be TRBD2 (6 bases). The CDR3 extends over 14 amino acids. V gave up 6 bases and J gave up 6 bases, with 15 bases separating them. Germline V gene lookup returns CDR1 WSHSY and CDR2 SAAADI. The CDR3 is CASRRKEGGNEQFF. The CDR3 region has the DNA TGCGCCAGCAGGCGCAAGGAGGGAGGCAATGAGCAGTTCTTC.

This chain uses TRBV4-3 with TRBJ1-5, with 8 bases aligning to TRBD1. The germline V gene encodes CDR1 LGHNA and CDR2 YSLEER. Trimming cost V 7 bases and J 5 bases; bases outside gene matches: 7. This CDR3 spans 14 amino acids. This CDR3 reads CASNLYRGDQPQHF. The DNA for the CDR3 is TGCGCCAGCAACCTATACAGGGGGGATCAGCCCCAGCATTTT.

The CDR3 is CASSPPGYSSGNTIYF. The CDR3 nucleotides are TGTGCCAGCAGCCCCCCCGGGTATTCGAGTGGAAACACCATATATTTT. V and J are TRBV11-2 and TRBJ1-3; D ambiguous. CDR3 length: 16 residues. Germline loops: CDR1 SGHAT, CDR2 FQNNGV. V lost 5 bases and J lost 3, with 17 bases in between.

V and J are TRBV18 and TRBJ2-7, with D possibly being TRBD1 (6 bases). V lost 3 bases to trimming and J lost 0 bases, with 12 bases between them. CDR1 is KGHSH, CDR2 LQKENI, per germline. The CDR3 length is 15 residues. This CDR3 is CASSPPGDRSYEQYF. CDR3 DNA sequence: TGTGCCAGCTCACCTCCAGGGGACCGCTCCTACGAGCAGTACTTC. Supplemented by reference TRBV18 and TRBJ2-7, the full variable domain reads NAGVMQNPRHLVRRRGQEARLRCSPMKGHSHVYWYRQLPEEGLKFMVYLQKENIIDESGMPKERFSAEFPKEGPSILRIQQVVRGDSAAYFCASSPPGDRSYEQYFGPGTRLTVT.